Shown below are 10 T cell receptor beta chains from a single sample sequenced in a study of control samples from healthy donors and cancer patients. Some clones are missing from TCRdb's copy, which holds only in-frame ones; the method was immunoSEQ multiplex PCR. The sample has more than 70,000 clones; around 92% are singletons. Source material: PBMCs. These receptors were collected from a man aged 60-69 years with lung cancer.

CDR3 amino acids: CASSSGGAGEKLFF. CDR3 DNA: TGTGCCAGCAGCTCTGGAGGGGCGGGTGAAAAACTGTTTTTT. The chain uses TRBV7-8 and TRBJ1-4; possibly TRBD1 for D (5 bases). The CDR3 is 14 residues long. The V gene's germline CDR1 is SGHVS and CDR2 FQNEAQ. Trimming took 4 bases from V and 7 from J, leaving 13 bases between them. Looking up the rest from reference TRBV7-8 and TRBJ1-4 gives the full variable domain: GAGVSQSPRYKVAKRGQDVALRCDPISGHVSLFWYQQALGQGPEFLTYFQNEAQLDKSGLPSDRFFAERPEGSVSTLKIQRTQQEDSAVYLCASSSGGAGEKLFFGSGTQLSVL.

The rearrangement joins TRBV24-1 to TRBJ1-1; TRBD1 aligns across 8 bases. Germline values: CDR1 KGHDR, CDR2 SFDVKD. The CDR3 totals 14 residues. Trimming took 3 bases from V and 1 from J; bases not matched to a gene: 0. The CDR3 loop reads CATSDTGGNTEAFF. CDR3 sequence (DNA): TGTGCCACCAGTGATACAGGGGGGAACACTGAAGCTTTCTTT.

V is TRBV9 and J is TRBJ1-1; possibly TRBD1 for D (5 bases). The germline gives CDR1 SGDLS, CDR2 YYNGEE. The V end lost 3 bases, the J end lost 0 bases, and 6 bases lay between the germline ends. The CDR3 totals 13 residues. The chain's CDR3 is CASSETVNTEAFF. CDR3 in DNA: TGTGCCAGCAGCGAGACAGTGAACACTGAAGCTTTCTTT.

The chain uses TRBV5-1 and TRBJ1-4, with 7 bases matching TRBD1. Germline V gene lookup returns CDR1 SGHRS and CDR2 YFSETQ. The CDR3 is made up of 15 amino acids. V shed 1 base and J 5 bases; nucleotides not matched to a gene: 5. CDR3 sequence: CASSLLGQTNEKLFF. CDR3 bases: TGCGCCAGCAGCTTGTTGGGACAGACAAATGAAAAACTGTTTTTT. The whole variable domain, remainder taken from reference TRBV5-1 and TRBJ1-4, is KAGVTQTPRYLIKTRGQQVTLSCSPISGHRSVSWYQQTPGQGLQFLFEYFSETQRNKGNFPGRFSGRQFSNSRSEMNVSTLELGDSALYLCASSLLGQTNEKLFFGSGTQLSVL.

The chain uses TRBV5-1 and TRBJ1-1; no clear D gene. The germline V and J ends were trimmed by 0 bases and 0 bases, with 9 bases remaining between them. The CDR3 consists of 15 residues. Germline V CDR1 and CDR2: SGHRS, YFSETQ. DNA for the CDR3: TGCGCCAGCAGCTTGGGGAACAGCATGAACACTGAAGCTTTCTTT. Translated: CASSLGNSMNTEAFF.

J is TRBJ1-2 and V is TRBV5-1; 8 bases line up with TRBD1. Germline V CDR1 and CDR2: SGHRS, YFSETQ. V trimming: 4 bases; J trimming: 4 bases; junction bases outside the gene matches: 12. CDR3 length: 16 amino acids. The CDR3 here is CASSREIDRGTYGYTF. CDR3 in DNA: TGCGCCAGCAGCCGGGAGATTGACAGGGGAACCTATGGCTACACCTTC.

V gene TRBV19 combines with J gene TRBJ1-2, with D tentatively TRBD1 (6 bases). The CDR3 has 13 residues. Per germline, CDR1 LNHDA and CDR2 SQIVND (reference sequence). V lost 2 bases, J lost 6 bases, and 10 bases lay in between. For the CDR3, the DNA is TGTGCCAGTAGTATACAGGGGACTGATGGCTACACCTTC. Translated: CASSIQGTDGYTF. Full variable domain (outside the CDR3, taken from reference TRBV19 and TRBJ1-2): DGGITQSPKYLFRKEGQNVTLSCEQNLNHDAMYWYRQDPGQGLRLIYYSQIVNDFQKGDIAEGYSVSREKKESFPLTVTSAQKNPTAFYLCASSIQGTDGYTFGSGTRLTVV.

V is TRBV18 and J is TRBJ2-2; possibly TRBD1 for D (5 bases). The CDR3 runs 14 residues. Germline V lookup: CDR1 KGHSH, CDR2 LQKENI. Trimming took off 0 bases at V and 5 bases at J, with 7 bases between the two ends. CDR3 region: CASSPPRETGELFF. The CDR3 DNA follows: TGTGCCAGCTCACCACCCAGGGAAACCGGGGAGCTGTTTTTT.

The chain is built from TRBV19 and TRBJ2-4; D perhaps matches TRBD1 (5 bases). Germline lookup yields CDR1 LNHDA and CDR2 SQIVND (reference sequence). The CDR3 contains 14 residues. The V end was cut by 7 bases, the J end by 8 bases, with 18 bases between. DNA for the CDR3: TGTGCCAGTAAAACAGGCTCCCCCCCCGACATTCAGTACTTC. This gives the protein CASKTGSPPDIQYF.

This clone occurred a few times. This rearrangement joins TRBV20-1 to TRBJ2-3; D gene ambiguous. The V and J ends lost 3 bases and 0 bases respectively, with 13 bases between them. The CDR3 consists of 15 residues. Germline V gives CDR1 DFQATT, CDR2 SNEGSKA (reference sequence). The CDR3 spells CSASGVLLSTDTQYF. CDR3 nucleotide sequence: TGCAGTGCTAGTGGCGTACTCCTTAGCACAGATACGCAGTATTTT.